The present T cell receptor beta chain was sequenced within a study of T cells after yellow fever vaccination. Across the whole study: The fractions with low cell numbers were processed using SMART-Seq v4 Ultra Low Input.

Details on this clonotype: Its antigen is currently unknown.

Findings and caveats of the study: Clones that expanded after primary vaccination mostly reappeared after the booster (around 96% CD4, roughly 90% CD8). Of the clonotypes, a small share occurred in both CD4 and CD8 compartments.

V lost 4 bases to trimming and J lost 3 bases, with 9 bases between them. The CDR3 spans 14 residues. Per germline, CDR1 KGHDR and CDR2 SFDVKD. UMIs were added to TCR cDNA along with a universal primer site when it was made by 5'RACE template switching. TCRdb processed the 5' RACE reads anew with MiXCR; each CDR3 protein has one entry. The sample yields 620,000 or so distinct CDR3 sequences, around 16% seen once. This material consisted of PBMCs, taken 5 days after the first yellow fever vaccination. The clonotype comes from a young man who received the YFV17D yellow fever vaccine. The chain combines TRBV24-1 with TRBJ1-5, with D maybe TRBD1 (6 bases). The CDR3 DNA reads as TGTGCCACCAGTGAAGGGGGTCACAATCAGCCCCAGCATTTT. Its protein is CATSEGGHNQPQHF.